This T cell receptor (beta chain) was observed in a study of cytomegalovirus exposure and HLA in healthy donors. With respect to this clone: Its antigen is unidentified.

Notes on the study in general: The authors enumerated over 150 TCR beta chains as linked to cytomegalovirus. Most of the CMV-associated TCR beta chains (in a later analysis) appeared to be HLA-restricted. For TCR beta chains, V- and J-gene trimming was later linked to a missense DCLRE1C variant.

The PCR employed 60 Vbeta primers together with 13 Jbeta primers. Sequencing was performed with immunoSEQ multiplex PCR; in TCRdb, only in-frame clones are kept and a portion is missing. The sample has about 89,000 clones; approximately 80% are singletons. The TCR originated in a man younger than 45 in good health and CMV-seronegative. Sequenced: PBMCs.

The DNA of the CDR3 is TGCGCCAGCAGCCCACGCGGGGGGGCGGACTATGGCTACACCTTC. Its protein is CASSPRGGADYGYTF. The chain uses TRBV5-1 and TRBJ1-2; possible D gene TRBD1, 6 bases. CDR3 length: 15 amino acids. Germline V CDR1 and CDR2: SGHRS, YFSETQ. V shed 4 bases and J shed 3 bases, with 16 bases lying between them.